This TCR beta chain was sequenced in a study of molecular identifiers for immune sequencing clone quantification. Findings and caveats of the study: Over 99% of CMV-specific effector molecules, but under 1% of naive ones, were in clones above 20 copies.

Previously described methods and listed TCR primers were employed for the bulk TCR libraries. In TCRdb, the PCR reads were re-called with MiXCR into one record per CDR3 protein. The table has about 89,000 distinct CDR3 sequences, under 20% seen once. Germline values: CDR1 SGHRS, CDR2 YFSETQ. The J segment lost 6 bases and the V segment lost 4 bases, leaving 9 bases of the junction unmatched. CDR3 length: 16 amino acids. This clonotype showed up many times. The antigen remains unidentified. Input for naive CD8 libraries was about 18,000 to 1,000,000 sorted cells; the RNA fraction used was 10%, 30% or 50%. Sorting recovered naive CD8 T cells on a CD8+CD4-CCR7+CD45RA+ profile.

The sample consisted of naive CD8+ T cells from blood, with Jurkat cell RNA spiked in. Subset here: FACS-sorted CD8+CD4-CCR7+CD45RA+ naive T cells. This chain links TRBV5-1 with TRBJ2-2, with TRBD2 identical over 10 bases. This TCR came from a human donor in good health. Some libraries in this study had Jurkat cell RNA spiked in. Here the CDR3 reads CASSPLLAGVSGELFF. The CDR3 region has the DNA TGCGCCAGCAGCCCCTTGCTAGCGGGGGTTTCCGGGGAGCTGTTTTTT.